The source of this T cell receptor (beta chain) is a study of a mutant IDH1 vaccine in newly diagnosed glioma. Time point denoted: week 5, during vaccination. Vaccination comprised doses that each held 300 ug of mutant IDH1 20-mer peptide, plus topical imiquimod. The CDR3 runs to 14 residues. Per the germline V gene, CDR1 is SNHLY and CDR2 is FYNNEI. V dropped 8 bases and J dropped 8 bases, with 21 bases sitting between them. As for this clone: No antigen is known for it.

Assay: immunoSEQ multiplex PCR; the TCRdb copy retains only in-frame clones and omits some. This table holds more than 55,000 clones, roughly 82% found once. This specimen consisted of PBMCs, obtained from a glioma patient whose treatment included an IDH1 peptide vaccine. The TCR sequence derives from a woman between 18 and 30 years old with glioma. Some clones in this sample may be carry-over from other donors' samples. The gene calls are TRBV2 and TRBJ1-2, with D maybe TRBD1 (6 bases). The DNA of the CDR3 is TGTGCCAGCGGAGAGGCAGGGGATATGAGCGGCTACACCTTC. Amino acid sequence: CASGEAGDMSGYTF.